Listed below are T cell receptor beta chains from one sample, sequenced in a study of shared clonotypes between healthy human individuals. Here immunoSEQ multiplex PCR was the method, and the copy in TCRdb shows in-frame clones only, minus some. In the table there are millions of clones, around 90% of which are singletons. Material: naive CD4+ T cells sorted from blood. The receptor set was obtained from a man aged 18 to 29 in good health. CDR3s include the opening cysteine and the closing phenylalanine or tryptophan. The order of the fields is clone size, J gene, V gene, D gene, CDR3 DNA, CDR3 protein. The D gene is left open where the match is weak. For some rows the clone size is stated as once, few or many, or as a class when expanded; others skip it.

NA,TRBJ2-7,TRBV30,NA,TGTGCCTGGTGGGATAGGGAATCCTACGAGCAGTACTTC,CAWWDRESYEQYF
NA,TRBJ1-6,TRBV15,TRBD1,TGTGCCACCAGTCTTGCCGGAGGACAGGGTGGTTCACCCCTCCACTTT,CATSLAGGQGGSPLHF
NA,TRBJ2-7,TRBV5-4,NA,TGTGCCAGCAGCGTGGGAGCTGTCCCATCCTACGAGCAGTACTTC,CASSVGAVPSYEQYF
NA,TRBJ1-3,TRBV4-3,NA,TGCGCCAGCAGCCAAGTGGGAAACTCTGGAAACACCATATATTTT,CASSQVGNSGNTIYF
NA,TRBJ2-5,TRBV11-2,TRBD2,TGTGCCAGCAGCTTTAGCGGGAGGGCAGTCGAGACCCAGTACTTC,CASSFSGRAVETQYF
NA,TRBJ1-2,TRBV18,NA,TGTGCCAGCTCACCTGGACGGGGCTATGGCTACACCTTC,CASSPGRGYGYTF
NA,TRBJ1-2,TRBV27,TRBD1,TGTGCCAGCAGTTTAGTGGGACAGGAAGGCTATGGCTACACCTTC,CASSLVGQEGYGYTF
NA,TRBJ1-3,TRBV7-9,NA,TGTGCCAGCAGCCCGAGGGGGGGCTCTGGAAACACCATATATTTT,CASSPRGGSGNTIYF
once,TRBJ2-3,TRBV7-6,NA,TGTGCCAGCAGCCCGATGGGGGAGCGTAGGACAGATACGCAGTATTTT,CASSPMGERRTDTQYF
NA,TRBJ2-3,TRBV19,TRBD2,TGTGCCAGTAGTTCCGATTCGCGGGGGGGAGATACGCAGTATTTT,CASSSDSRGGDTQYF
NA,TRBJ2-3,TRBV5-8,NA,TGTGCCAGCAGGAGGGACCCGGGGACGGGTACGCAGTATTTT,CASRRDPGTGTQYF